The rows below give T cell receptor beta chains drawn from one sample of a study of T cell changes during pregnancy in multiple sclerosis. The table came from immunoSEQ multiplex PCR; TCRdb's copy has only in-frame clones and leaves some out. The sample consists of about 100,000 clones, almost 95% of them appearing once. The starting material was peripheral blood, obtained before pregnancy. These receptor sequences come from a female donor with multiple sclerosis, enrolled in a pregnancy study. Each CDR3 is given with its conserved first and last residue. Fields, in order: J gene, D gene, V gene, CDR3 DNA, CDR3 protein. A D gene is named only where the DNA matches it firmly.

TRBJ1-4	TRBD1	TRBV2	TGTGCCAGCACCTATGGGACAGGGCTGGGAAAACTGTTTTTT	CASTYGTGLGKLFF
TRBJ1-5	-	TRBV4-1	TGCGCCAGCAGCCAAGTATATAGCAATCAGCCCCAGCATTTT	CASSQVYSNQPQHF
TRBJ1-2	-	TRBV19	TGTGCCAGTAGTCCCTCCGTCTATGGCTACACCTTC	CASSPSVYGYTF
TRBJ2-3	-	TRBV7-6	TGTGCCAGCAGCCGTCCCGCATTAGCGGTACCACCCACAGATACGCAGTATTTT	CASSRPALAVPPTDTQYF
TRBJ1-2	-	TRBV30	TGTGCCTGGAGTGAAGGGGCAGGTTCTAACTATGGCTACACCTTC	CAWSEGAGSNYGYTF
TRBJ1-5	TRBD1	TRBV6-6	TGTGCCAGCAGTTCCCCGACAGGGTACAATCAGCCCCAGCATTTT	CASSSPTGYNQPQHF
TRBJ2-7	-	TRBV19	TGTGCCAGTAGTATCCTTAAGGCCGGGGGAGGCTACGAGCAGTACTTC	CASSILKAGGGYEQYF
TRBJ1-2	TRBD1	TRBV6-1	TGTGCCAGCAGTGAAGAGGACAGGGTGGCCTATGGCTACACCTTC	CASSEEDRVAYGYTF
TRBJ2-7	-	TRBV27	TGTGCCAGCAGTTTAATACCGGGCTCCTACGAGCAGTACTTC	CASSLIPGSYEQYF
TRBJ2-7	TRBD2	TRBV5-1	TGCGCCAGCAGCTTGAAGGGACTAGCGGGAGATGCGCAGTACTTC	CASSLKGLAGDAQYF
TRBJ2-7	TRBD1	TRBV4-3	TGCGCCAGCAGCCAAGCTCCAGGGGGCTCCTACGAGCAGTACTTC	CASSQAPGGSYEQYF
TRBJ1-1	-	TRBV10-3	TGTGCCATCAGTGAGTCCAGGCCGAACACTGAAGCTTTCTTT	CAISESRPNTEAFF
TRBJ1-1	-	TRBV15	TGTGCCACCAGCAGAGAGACAGGCCTATTGGTTGAAGCTTTCTTT	CATSRETGLLVEAFF
TRBJ2-7	TRBD1	TRBV7-6	TGTGCCAGCAGCAGACCGGGACAGGGGATCGCCTACGAGCAGTACTTC	CASSRPGQGIAYEQYF
TRBJ2-7	TRBD2	TRBV28	TGTGCCACCCACTCCGCTCGACTAGCGAGTCCCTACGAGCAGTACTTC	CATHSARLASPYEQYF
TRBJ2-5	TRBD2	TRBV27	TGTGCCAGCAGTTGGACTAGCGAAGCGACCCAGTACTTC	CASSWTSEATQYF
TRBJ2-3	TRBD2	TRBV7-9	TGTGCCAGCAGCTCGGGGCTGACTAGCGGGAGCACAGATACGCAGTATTTT	CASSSGLTSGSTDTQYF
TRBJ2-7	-	TRBV11-3	TGTGCCAGCAGTAGAGGAAAATTAGGTTCCTACGAGCAGTACTTC	CASSRGKLGSYEQYF
TRBJ2-1	TRBD2	TRBV4-1	TGCGCCAGCAGCCCGGGACTAGCGGGAGGGGGGCTTTACAATGAGCAGTTCTTC	CASSPGLAGGGLYNEQFF
TRBJ2-7	TRBD1	TRBV5-5	TGTGCCAGCAGATATCCGGGACAGGGCAGCCACGAGCAGTACTTC	CASRYPGQGSHEQYF
TRBJ1-2	TRBD1	TRBV11-2	TGTGCCAGCAGCCCGATCACAGGGGGTGGTGACTATGGCTACACCTTC	CASSPITGGGDYGYTF
TRBJ2-7	-	TRBV6-4	TGTGCCAGCCTCATACACCGATACGAGCAGTACTTC	CASLIHRYEQYF